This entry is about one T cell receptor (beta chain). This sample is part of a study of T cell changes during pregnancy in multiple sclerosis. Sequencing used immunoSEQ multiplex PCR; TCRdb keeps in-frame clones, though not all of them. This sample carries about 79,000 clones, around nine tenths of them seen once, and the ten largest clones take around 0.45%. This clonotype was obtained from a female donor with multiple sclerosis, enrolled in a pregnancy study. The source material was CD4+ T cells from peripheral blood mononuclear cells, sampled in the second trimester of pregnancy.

The CDR3 DNA is TGTGCCACCAGCAGAAGAGGGGCGACAGGCTCCGGGACCCAGTACTTC. Its translation: CATSRRGATGSGTQYF. This sequence joins TRBV15 and TRBJ2-5; D is possibly TRBD1 (6 bases). The CDR3 extends over 16 amino acids. V gave up 2 bases and J gave up 7 bases, with 20 bases separating them. CDR1 is LNHNV, CDR2 YYDKDF, per germline (reference sequence).